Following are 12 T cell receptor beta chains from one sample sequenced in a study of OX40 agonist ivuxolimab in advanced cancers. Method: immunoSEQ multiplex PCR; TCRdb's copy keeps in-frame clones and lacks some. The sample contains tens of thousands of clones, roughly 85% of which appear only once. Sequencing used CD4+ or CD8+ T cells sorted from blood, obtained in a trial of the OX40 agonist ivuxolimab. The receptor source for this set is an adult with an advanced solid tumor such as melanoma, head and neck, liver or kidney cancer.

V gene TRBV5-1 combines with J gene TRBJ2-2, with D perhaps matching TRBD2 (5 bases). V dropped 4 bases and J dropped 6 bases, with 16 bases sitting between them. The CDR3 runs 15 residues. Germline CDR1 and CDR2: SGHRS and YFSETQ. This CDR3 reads CASSPGEGGPGELFF. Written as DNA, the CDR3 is TGCGCCAGCAGCCCCGGTGAGGGCGGACCCGGGGAGCTGTTTTTT.

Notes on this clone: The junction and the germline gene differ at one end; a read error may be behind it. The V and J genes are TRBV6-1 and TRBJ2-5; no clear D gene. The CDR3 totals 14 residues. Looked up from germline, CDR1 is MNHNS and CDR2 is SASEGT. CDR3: CASTEIGRQETQYF. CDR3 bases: TGTGCCAGCACTGAAATTGGCAGGCAAGAGACCCAGTACTTC.

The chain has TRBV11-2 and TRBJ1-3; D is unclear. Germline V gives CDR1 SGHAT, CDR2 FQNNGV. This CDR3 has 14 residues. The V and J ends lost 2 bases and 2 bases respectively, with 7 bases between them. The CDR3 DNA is TGTGCCAGCAGCTTATCCGGGGCTGGAAACACCATATATTTT. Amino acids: CASSLSGAGNTIYF.

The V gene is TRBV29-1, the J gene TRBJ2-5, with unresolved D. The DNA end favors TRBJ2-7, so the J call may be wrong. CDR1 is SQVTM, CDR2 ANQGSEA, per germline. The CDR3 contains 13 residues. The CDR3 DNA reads TGCAGCGTTGAACTCCGGGCCAGCTACGAGCAGTACTTC. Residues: CSVELRASYEQYF.

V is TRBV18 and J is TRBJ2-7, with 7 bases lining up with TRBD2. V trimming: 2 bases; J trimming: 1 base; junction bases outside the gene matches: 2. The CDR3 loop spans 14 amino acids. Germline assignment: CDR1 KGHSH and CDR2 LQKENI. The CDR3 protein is CASSPNGGSYEQYF. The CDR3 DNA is TGTGCCAGCTCACCAAACGGGGGGTCCTACGAGCAGTACTTC.

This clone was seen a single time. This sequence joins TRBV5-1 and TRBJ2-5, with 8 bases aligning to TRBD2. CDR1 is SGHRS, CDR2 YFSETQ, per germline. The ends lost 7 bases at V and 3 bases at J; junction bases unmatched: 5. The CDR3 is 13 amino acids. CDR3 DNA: TGCGCCAGCCGCAGCGGGAGCGAAGAGACCCAGTACTTC. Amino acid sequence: CASRSGSEETQYF.

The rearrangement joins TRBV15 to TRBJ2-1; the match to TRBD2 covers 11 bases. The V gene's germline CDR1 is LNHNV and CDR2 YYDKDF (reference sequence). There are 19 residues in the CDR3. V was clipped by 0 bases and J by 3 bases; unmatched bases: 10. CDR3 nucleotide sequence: TGTGCCACCAGCAGAGATGCGACTAGCGGGATATCAAGCTACAATGAGCAGTTCTTC. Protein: CATSRDATSGISSYNEQFF.

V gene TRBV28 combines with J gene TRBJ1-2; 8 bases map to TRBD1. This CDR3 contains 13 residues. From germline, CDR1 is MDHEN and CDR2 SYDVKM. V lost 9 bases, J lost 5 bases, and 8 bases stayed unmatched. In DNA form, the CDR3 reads TGTGCCAGTCACCCAGGGGGCGTTTATGGCTACACCTTC. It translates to CASHPGGVYGYTF.

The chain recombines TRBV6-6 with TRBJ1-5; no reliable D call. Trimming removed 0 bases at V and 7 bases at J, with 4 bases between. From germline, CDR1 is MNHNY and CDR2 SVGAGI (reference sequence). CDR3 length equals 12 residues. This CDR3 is CASSYSGQPQHF. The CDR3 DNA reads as TGTGCCAGCAGTTACTCGGGGCAGCCCCAGCATTTT.

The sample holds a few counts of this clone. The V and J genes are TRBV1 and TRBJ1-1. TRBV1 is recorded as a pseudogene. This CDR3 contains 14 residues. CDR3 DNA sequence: TGCACCAGGGGAGGACGGACAATGAACACTGAAGCTTTCTTT. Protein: CTRGGRTMNTEAFF.

This CDR3 is CSVEIRADEAFF. The CDR3 DNA reads as TGCAGCGTTGAAATTCGGGCAGATGAAGCTTTCTTT. The chain couples TRBV29-1 to TRBJ1-1; no clear D. Germline CDR1 reads SQVTM; CDR2 reads ANQGSEA. CDR3 length: 12 residues. Trimming pared 2 bases from V and 7 bases from J, leaving 11 bases between.

Here the CDR3 reads CASSLAGREVSEQYF. The CDR3 nucleotides are TGCGCCAGCAGCTTGGCGGGTAGGGAGGTAAGCGAGCAGTACTTC. This rearrangement joins TRBV5-1 to TRBJ2-7; D may be TRBD2 (6 bases). The CDR3 extends over 15 amino acids. V was cut by 0 bases and J by 6 bases, with 16 bases left in between. Germline V lookup: CDR1 SGHRS, CDR2 YFSETQ.